Below, one T cell receptor beta chain is given with its context. The data derive from a study of identical twins. The CDR3 runs 16 residues. Germline V gene sequence: CDR1 WSHSY, CDR2 SAAADI. The V gene lost 8 bases and the J gene lost 2 bases, with 22 bases spanning the gap. TCRdb processed the 5' RACE reads anew with MiXCR; each CDR3 protein has one entry. This table holds about 890,000 distinct CDR3 sequences, 10% to 15% found once. The same data also contributed to another study, on yellow fever vaccine responses in identical twins.

The receptor was isolated from a woman between 18 and 30 years old in good health. The chain couples TRBV10-2 to TRBJ2-7; D is perhaps TRBD2 (7 bases). The specimen sequenced was PBMCs. DNA of the CDR3: TGCGCCAGCGCGAAGGGGGGGGATGAGCGAACCTACGAGCAGTACTTC. Translation: CASAKGGDERTYEQYF.